This T cell receptor beta chain comes out of a study of Ad26.COV2.S vaccination and SARS-CoV-2 variants. Whole-study context: Once or twice, 56 days apart, Ad26.COV2.S was delivered intramuscularly.

The sample's treatment: about 20 received Ad26.COV2.S at low or high dose, single or two shots; about 5 received placebo; per-sample allocation not given. At day 63 after the first vaccine or placebo injection, samples were drawn. This adult donor, from Boston, was 18-55 years old. Profiling relied on immunoSEQ multiplex PCR, and the TCRdb table lists in-frame clones only, not all of them. The table records around 250,000 clones, approximately 87% of them present only once. Germline values: CDR1 MNHEY, CDR2 SMNVEV (reference sequence). The CDR3 covers 14 residues. Trimming left V 0 bases short and J 6 bases short, with 11 bases between.

The sample consisted of peripheral blood, taken in a trial of Ad26.COV2.S vaccine versus placebo. The J gene is TRBJ1-2, the V gene TRBV27, with D unresolved. This clonotype was sampled from a person between 18 and 65 years old who received the Ad26.COV2.S COVID-19 vaccine or a placebo. The CDR3 here is CASSLSTVTDGYTF. The DNA for the CDR3 is TGTGCCAGCAGTTTATCAACGGTCACTGATGGCTACACCTTC.